These 22 T cell receptor beta chains were sequenced from one sample in a study of T-cell memory formation after mild COVID-19. TCRdb re-analysed the 5' RACE reads in MiXCR, keeping a single row per CDR3 protein. The sample holds 100,000 to 120,000 distinct CDR3 sequences; 15% to 20% are singletons and the top ten take around 5.1%. Sequencing used PBMCs or a T cell subset sorted from them (not recorded which). The source of these receptors is a man younger than 35 who had mild COVID-19 (a few samples of this study predate the infection). Cell type and time point are not known.

This sequence joins TRBV18 and TRBJ1-6, with D possibly being TRBD1 (5 bases). Trimming removed 4 bases from V and 4 bases from J, with 11 bases in between. The CDR3 is 15 residues long. Germline values: CDR1 KGHSH, CDR2 LQKENI. As DNA, the CDR3 is TGTGCCAGCTCACACCGGGACGGATATAATTCACCCCTCCACTTT. The encoded protein is CASSHRDGYNSPLHF.

This clonotype was detected many times. The chain employs TRBV12-3 or TRBV12-4 and TRBJ2-2; 11 bases align to TRBD2. V lost 5 bases and J lost 3; bases outside the gene matches: 2. This CDR3 region has 15 residues. The CDR3 reads CASSALAGDTGELFF. CDR3 nucleotides: TGTGCCAGCAGTGCACTAGCGGGGGACACCGGGGAGCTGTTTTTT.

This clonotype has only a few counts. The chain couples TRBV4-1 to TRBJ2-5, with no clear D. Germline assignment: CDR1 MGHRA and CDR2 YSYEKL. The CDR3 sequence is 14 residues long. Trimming took off 1 base at V and 3 bases at J, with 9 bases between the two ends. DNA for the CDR3: TGCGCCAGCAGCCAAGTCTCTCAAGAAGAGACCCAGTACTTC. Amino acids: CASSQVSQEETQYF.

V is TRBV5-1 and J is TRBJ2-5, with D perhaps matching TRBD2 (7 bases). Between the trimmed V and J ends, which lost 4 bases and 1 base, there was a span of 14 bases. CDR3 length: 15 amino acids. Per germline, CDR1 SGHRS and CDR2 YFSETQ. The CDR3 loop is CASSPTGGGQETQYF. The CDR3 DNA follows: TGCGCCAGCAGCCCCACGGGGGGCGGCCAAGAGACCCAGTACTTC.

This clonotype was counted ten times or more. The chain carries TRBV24-1 and TRBJ2-3; TRBD2 agrees at 8 bases. CDR3 length: 14 residues. Germline CDR1 reads KGHDR; CDR2 reads SFDVKD. Unmatched junction bases numbered 8, after V lost 10 bases and J lost 3 bases. The CDR3 sequence is CATSDSGGTDTQYF. DNA for the CDR3: TGTGCCACGTCAGACAGCGGGGGAACAGATACGCAGTATTTT.

This clonotype was counted a few times. The chain combines TRBV20-1 with TRBJ2-3; D is perhaps TRBD2 (6 bases). V dropped 5 bases and J dropped 0 bases, with 12 bases sitting between them. The CDR3 has 14 amino acids. Germline CDR1 reads DFQATT; CDR2 reads SNEGSKA (reference sequence). The CDR3: CSADGDSSTDTQYF. CDR3 nucleotides: TGCAGTGCTGATGGGGACTCAAGCACAGATACGCAGTATTTT.

The chain recombines TRBV18 with TRBJ1-1; D gene unclear. Germline V gene data show CDR1 as KGHSH and CDR2 as LQKENI. The ends were cut back, 6 bases at V and 11 bases at J, with 25 bases in the middle. The CDR3 length is 15 residues. The CDR3 loop reads CASSLDVGMNVGAFF. The CDR3 region has the DNA TGTGCCAGCTCGCTCGACGTAGGCATGAATGTTGGGGCTTTCTTT.

In the case of this clonotype: The junction departs from germline at one end; a sequencing error may be responsible. The rearrangement joins TRBV7-2 to TRBJ2-7; 7 bases line up with TRBD2. CDR1 is SGHTA and CDR2 is FQGNSA in the germline V gene. This CDR3 comprises 13 residues. In DNA, the CDR3 is TGTGCCAGCAGCTTAGAAGCGGGGTACGTGCAGTACTTC. It is translated as CASSLEAGYVQYF. Using reference TRBV7-2 and TRBJ2-7 for the parts outside the CDR3, the full variable domain is GAGVSQSPSNKVTEKGKDVELRCDPISGHTALYWYRQSLGQGLEFLIYFQGNSAPDKSGLPSDRFSAERTGGSVSTLTIQRTQQEDSAVYLCASSLEAGYVQYFGPGTRLTVT.

This clonotype was seen only a few times. The CDR3, as DNA: TGTGCCAGCAGCTTAAATGAGGGGGCGTACGGCTACACCTTC. This encodes CASSLNEGAYGYTF. V gene TRBV7-2 combines with J gene TRBJ1-2; 7 nucleotides line up with TRBD1. Unmatched junction bases numbered 8, after V lost 2 bases and J lost 8 bases. CDR3 length: 14 amino acids. The germline CDR1 and CDR2 sequences are SGHTA and FQGNSA.

The chain uses TRBV12-3 or TRBV12-4 and TRBJ2-7; either TRBD1 or TRBD2 may fit D (6 bases each). V was trimmed by 3 bases and J by 0 bases, leaving 9 bases between them. The CDR3 has 14 amino acids. The CDR3 DNA is TGTGCCAGCAGTTTCGGGGGCCTCTCCTACGAGCAGTACTTC. As protein: CASSFGGLSYEQYF.

In this sample, this clonotype turned up a few times. V and J are TRBV29-1 and TRBJ2-4; 8 positions match TRBD1. The CDR3 totals 12 residues. V dropped 4 bases and J dropped 8; count of bases not matched to a gene: 4. Germline CDR1 reads SQVTM; CDR2 reads ANQGSEA. The CDR3 DNA reads TGCAGCGTTGTGACACAGGGGGACATTCAGTACTTC. Protein: CSVVTQGDIQYF. The whole variable domain, filled in from reference TRBV29-1 and TRBJ2-4, reads SAVISQKPSRDICQRGTSLTIQCQVDSQVTMMFWYRQQPGQSLTLIATANQGSEATYESGFVIDKFPISRPNLTFSTLTVSNMSPEDSSIYLCSVVTQGDIQYFGAGTRLSVL.

The genes are TRBV7-2 and TRBJ1-2; TRBD1 matches at 7 bases. CDR1 SGHTA and CDR2 FQGNSA come from the germline V gene. Losses at the gene ends were 5 bases for V and 4 bases for J; bases not matched to a gene: 10. CDR3 length: 15 residues. The CDR3, as DNA: TGTGCCAGCAGCCAACCGCTCGGGACAGCCTATGGCTACACCTTC. It translates to CASSQPLGTAYGYTF.

This clonotype was detected a few times. This chain joins TRBV5-1 and TRBJ1-4; D is ambiguous. The V gene lost 3 bases and the J gene lost 10 bases, with 13 bases spanning the gap. The CDR3 is 13 amino acids. Germline V lookup: CDR1 SGHRS, CDR2 YFSETQ. This CDR3 reads CASSSETVGKLFF. The CDR3 DNA reads as TGCGCCAGCAGCTCGGAAACGGTGGGAAAACTGTTTTTT.

The chain combines TRBV10-3 with TRBJ2-2, with D unresolved. The CDR3 extends over 15 amino acids. The V end lost 0 bases, the J end lost 4 bases, and 9 bases lay between the germline ends. The germline V gene has CDR1 ENHRY and CDR2 SYGVKD. CDR3 region: CAISESRLSTGELFF. CDR3 coding DNA: TGTGCCATCAGTGAGTCGAGGCTATCCACCGGGGAGCTGTTTTTT.

This clonotype was observed a handful of times. V usage is TRBV20-1 and J usage is TRBJ2-3; TRBD1 or TRBD2 may be the D gene (5 bases each). The CDR3 loop spans 13 amino acids. From germline, CDR1 is DFQATT and CDR2 SNEGSKA (reference sequence). Trimming cost V 3 bases and J 2 bases, with 9 bases left between them. The CDR3 region has the DNA TGCAGTGCTAGCATCGGGGCCACAGATACGCAGTATTTT. It codes for CSASIGATDTQYF.

This clonotype was seen ten or more times. DNA for the CDR3: TGTGCCAGCAGTTTAGGACTTAAAGGGACCCAGTACTTC. Translated: CASSLGLKGTQYF. V is TRBV12-3 or TRBV12-4 and J is TRBJ2-5; D is ambiguous. CDR3 length: 13 residues. The V gene lost 1 base and the J gene lost 7 bases, with 10 bases spanning the gap.

The chain joins TRBV20-1 to TRBJ2-7; 7 bases are shared with TRBD1. Germline V lookup: CDR1 DFQATT, CDR2 SNEGSKA (reference sequence). With V trimmed by 5 bases and J by 5 bases, 12 bases remained unmatched. The CDR3 consists of 14 residues. The CDR3 sequence: CSAPQTGPYDEQYF. The CDR3 nucleotides read TGCAGTGCTCCCCAGACAGGGCCGTACGACGAGCAGTACTTC.

This clonotype came up a few times. V gene TRBV5-1 combines with J gene TRBJ2-5, with 10 bases matching TRBD1. Unmatched junction bases numbered 4, after V lost 4 bases and J lost 4 bases. Germline CDR1 SGHRS, CDR2 YFSETQ. The CDR3 consists of 14 residues. The CDR3 spells CASSTGTGAETQYF. The DNA for the CDR3 is TGCGCCAGCAGCACCGGGACAGGGGCAGAGACCCAGTACTTC.

This clonotype occurred a few times. The chain combines TRBV20-1 with TRBJ1-2; perhaps TRBD1 as D (6 bases). Germline V gene sequence: CDR1 DFQATT, CDR2 SNEGSKA (reference sequence). V was cut by 6 bases and J by 2 bases, with 13 bases left in between. This CDR3 spans 13 amino acids. CDR3 loop: CSARRGENYGYTF. In nucleotides, the CDR3 is TGCAGTGCCCGTAGGGGGGAAAACTATGGCTACACCTTC.

The rearrangement links TRBV3-1 to TRBJ1-2; D is uncertain. CDR3 length: 11 residues. From germline, CDR1 is LGHDT and CDR2 YNNKEL (reference sequence). V was clipped by 6 bases and J by 4 bases, with 6 bases between them. The CDR3 loop reads CASRAVYGYTF. The CDR3, as DNA: TGTGCCAGCAGAGCCGTCTATGGCTACACCTTC.

J is TRBJ2-3 and V is TRBV9, with D perhaps being TRBD1 or TRBD2 (5 bases each). CDR3 length: 13 residues. The V and J ends lost 1 base and 6 bases respectively, with 9 bases between them. Germline loops: CDR1 SGDLS, CDR2 YYNGEE. This CDR3 reads CASSVSREDTQYF. The CDR3 DNA is TGTGCCAGCAGCGTAAGCAGGGAGGATACGCAGTATTTT. The full variable domain, its missing parts supplied by reference TRBV9 and TRBJ2-3, is DSGVTQTPKHLITATGQRVTLRCSPRSGDLSVYWYQQSLDQGLQFLIQYYNGEERAKGNILERFSAQQFPDLHSELNLSSLELGDSALYFCASSVSREDTQYFGPGTRLTVL.

This clonotype was seen a handful of times. V usage is TRBV12-3 or TRBV12-4 and J usage is TRBJ1-5, with a possible D match to TRBD1 (5 bases). The CDR3 covers 14 residues. Trimming left V 2 bases short and J 7 bases short, with 12 bases between. CDR3 nucleotides: TGTGCCAGCAGTTTACAGGGCTCGAAACAGCCCCAGCATTTT. This encodes CASSLQGSKQPQHF.